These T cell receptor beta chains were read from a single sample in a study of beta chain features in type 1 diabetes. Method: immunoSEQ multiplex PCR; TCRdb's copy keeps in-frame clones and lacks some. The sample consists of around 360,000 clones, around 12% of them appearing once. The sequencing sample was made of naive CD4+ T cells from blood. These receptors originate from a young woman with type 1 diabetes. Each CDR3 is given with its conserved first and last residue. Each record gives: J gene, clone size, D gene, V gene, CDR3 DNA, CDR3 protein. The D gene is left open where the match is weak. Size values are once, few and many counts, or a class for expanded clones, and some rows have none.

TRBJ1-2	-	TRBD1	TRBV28	TGTGCCAGCACCCCCGCGGGGGGACAGGGGGCTTGGGGCTACACCTTC	CASTPAGGQGAWGYTF
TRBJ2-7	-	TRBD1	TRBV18	TGTGCCAGCTCCCTTGGACAGGGAAGCTCCTACGAGCAGTACTTC	CASSLGQGSSYEQYF
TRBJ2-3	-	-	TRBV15	TGTGCCACCAGCAGAGTAGAAGATACGCAGTATTTT	CATSRVEDTQYF
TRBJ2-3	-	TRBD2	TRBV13	TGTGCCAGCAGCTTAGGCAAGACTAGCACCCGGGATACGCAGTATTTT	CASSLGKTSTRDTQYF
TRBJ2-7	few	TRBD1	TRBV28	TGTGCCAGCAGTTCCGGGACAGGCTCCTACGAGCAGTACTTC	CASSSGTGSYEQYF
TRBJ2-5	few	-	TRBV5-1	TGCGCCAGCAGCCCACCGCCGGAGCAAGAGACCCAGTACTTC	CASSPPPEQETQYF
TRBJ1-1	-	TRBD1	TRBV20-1	TGCAGTTCCGGGACAGGGTGGGTCTTT	CSSGTGWVF
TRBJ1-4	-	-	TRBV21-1	TGTGCCAGCCAGGGGGCGTCTAATGAAAAACTGTTTTTT	CASQGASNEKLFF
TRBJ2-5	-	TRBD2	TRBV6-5	TGTGCCAGTGGGGGACAGCGGGAGGTCGGAGAGACCCAGTACTTC	CASGGQREVGETQYF
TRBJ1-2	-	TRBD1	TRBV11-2	TGTGCCAGCAGCCCAGGACAGGTCTATGGCTACACCTTC	CASSPGQVYGYTF
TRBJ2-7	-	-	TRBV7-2	TGTGCCAGCAGCCGAGGGGTACAGGGCTACGAGCAGTACTTC	CASSRGVQGYEQYF
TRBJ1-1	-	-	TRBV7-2	TGTGCCAGCAGCTTCCGAAGAGACACTGAAGCTTTCTTT	CASSFRRDTEAFF
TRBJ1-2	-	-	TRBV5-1	TGCGCCAGCAGCTTGGAGGCAGGGGCGTTTGGCTACACCTTC	CASSLEAGAFGYTF
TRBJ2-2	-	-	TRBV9	TGTGCCAGCAGCCAAAGAGGGCGCGCGAACACCGGGGAGCTGTTTTTT	CASSQRGRANTGELFF
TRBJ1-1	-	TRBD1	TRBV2	TGTGCCAGCGGGGGACAGGCGACTGAAGCTTTCTTT	CASGGQATEAFF
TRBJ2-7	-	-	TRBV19	TGTGCCAGTAGTGAGGCCGGGGGTTCCTACGAGCAGTACTTC	CASSEAGGSYEQYF
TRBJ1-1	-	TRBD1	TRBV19	TGTGCCAGTAGCAAGAAGACAGGGAAAGGTTTCTTT	CASSKKTGKGFF
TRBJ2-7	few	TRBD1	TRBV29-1	TGCAGCGTTGCCTGGGACAGGGGGCGGAACGAGCAGTACTTC	CSVAWDRGRNEQYF
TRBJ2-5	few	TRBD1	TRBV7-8	TGTGCCAGCAGCTTAGCTGGACAGGGAAGAGAGACCCAGTACTTC	CASSLAGQGRETQYF
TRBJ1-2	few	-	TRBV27	TGTGCCAGCAGTTTAAGGGGAAATCATGGCTACACCTTC	CASSLRGNHGYTF
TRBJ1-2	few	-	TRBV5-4	TGTGCCAGCAGCTTGGCAGGTCCCTCCCAGAGCGGCTACACCTTC	CASSLAGPSQSGYTF
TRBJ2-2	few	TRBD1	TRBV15	TGTGCCACCAGCAGAGATAGAAGTGTTGGACAGGGCCACACCGGGGAGCTGTTTTTT	CATSRDRSVGQGHTGELFF
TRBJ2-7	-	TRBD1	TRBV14	TGTGCCAGCAGCGCCGCAGGGGGGCAGTACTTC	CASSAAGGQYF
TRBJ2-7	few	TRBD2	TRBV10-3	TGTGCCATCAGAGGGACTAGCGGGTACGAGCAGTACTTC	CAIRGTSGYEQYF
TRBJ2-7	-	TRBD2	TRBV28	TGTGCCAGCTCCGCAACCACTAGCGGGGGTCCGGGGGAGCAGTACTTC	CASSATTSGGPGEQYF
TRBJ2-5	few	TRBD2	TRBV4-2	TGTGCCAGCAGCCAAGAATCTAGCGGAGAGACCCAGTACTTC	CASSQESSGETQYF
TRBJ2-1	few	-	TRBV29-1	TGCAGCGGACGACAGCCCCTCTACAATGAGCAGTTCTTC	CSGRQPLYNEQFF
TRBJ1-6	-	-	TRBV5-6	TGTGCCAGCAGCTCATCATGGAGTAATTCACCCCTCCACTTT	CASSSSWSNSPLHF
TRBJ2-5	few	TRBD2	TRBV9	TGTGCCAGCAGCGTAGAGGGGAGGGCCGGGGAGACCCAGTACTTC	CASSVEGRAGETQYF
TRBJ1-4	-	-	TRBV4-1	TGCGCCAGCAGCCAGCGCCCATCACAGGGTAATGAAAAACTGTTTTTT	CASSQRPSQGNEKLFF
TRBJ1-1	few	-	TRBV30	TGTGCCGGCTACAGGGACCCCAACACTGAAGCTTTCTTT	CAGYRDPNTEAFF
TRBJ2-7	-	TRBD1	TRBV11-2	TGTGCCAGCAGCTTAGGGGACAGGTCGAATGCGGAGCAGTACTTC	CASSLGDRSNAEQYF
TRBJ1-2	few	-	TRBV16	TGTGCCAGCAGCCCGGAGCCGCGGCACTATGGCTACACCTTC	CASSPEPRHYGYTF
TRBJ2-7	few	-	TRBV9	TGTGCCAGCAGCGTAGATTATAGAGGAGGGGATCCATGGGGCTACGAGCAGTACTTC	CASSVDYRGGDPWGYEQYF
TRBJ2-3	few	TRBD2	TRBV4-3	TGCGCCAGCAGCCCGACTAGCGGGGGCATCACAGATACGCAGTATTTT	CASSPTSGGITDTQYF
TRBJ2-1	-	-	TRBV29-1	TGCAGCGTGGGACCCGGGGGTGAGCAGTTCTTC	CSVGPGGEQFF
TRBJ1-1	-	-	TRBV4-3	TGCGCCAGCACCGCCATCCCGGGAGGGGTCACTGAAGCTTTCTTT	CASTAIPGGVTEAFF
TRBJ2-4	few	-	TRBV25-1	TGTGCCAGCAGCGGGACCGGGACATCAAACATTCAGTACTTC	CASSGTGTSNIQYF
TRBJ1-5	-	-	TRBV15	TGTGCCACCAGCAAACAGTATAGCAATCAGCCCCAGCATTTT	CATSKQYSNQPQHF
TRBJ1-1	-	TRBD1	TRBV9	TGTGCCAGCACCCGGGACAGGACGAACACTGAAGCTTTCTTT	CASTRDRTNTEAFF
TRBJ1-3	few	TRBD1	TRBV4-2	TGTGCCAGCAGCCAGGGGACAGGCGGAAACACCATATATTTT	CASSQGTGGNTIYF
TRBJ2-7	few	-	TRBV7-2	TGTGCCAGCAGCTTAGGCCCTAGTTGGCCCGAGCAGTACTTC	CASSLGPSWPEQYF
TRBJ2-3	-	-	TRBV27	TGTGCCAGCAGTTTACGGACAAGCCCTGGCACAGATACGCAGTATTTT	CASSLRTSPGTDTQYF
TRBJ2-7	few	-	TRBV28	TGTGCCAGCACGAGGAGACAGGTGGGCGAGCAGTACTTC	CASTRRQVGEQYF
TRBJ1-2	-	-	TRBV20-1	TGCAGTGCTAGGGGGGGTGGCTACACCTTC	CSARGGGYTF
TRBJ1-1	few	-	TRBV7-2	TGTGCCAGCAGCTTTGTTTCAGAGAACACTGAAGCTTTCTTT	CASSFVSENTEAFF
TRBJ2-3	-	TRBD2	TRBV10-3	TGTGCCATCAGTCGAGAGGGACTAGCGGGGGACACGCAGTATTTT	CAISREGLAGDTQYF
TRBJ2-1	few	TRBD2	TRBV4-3	TGCGCCAGCAGCCAAGGAAATAGCGGGAGTATTTCGGAGCAGTTCTTC	CASSQGNSGSISEQFF
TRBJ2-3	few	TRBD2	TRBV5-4	TGTGCCAGCAGCTTGGGGGGCGGGGGGTGGACAGATACGCAGTATTTT	CASSLGGGGWTDTQYF
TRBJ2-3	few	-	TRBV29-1	TGCAGCAGCGTAGGGGTTGGGACAGATACGCAGTATTTT	CSSVGVGTDTQYF
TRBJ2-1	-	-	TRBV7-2	TGTGCCAGCAGCCCCTATACTAGCAGCAATGAGCAGTTCTTC	CASSPYTSSNEQFF
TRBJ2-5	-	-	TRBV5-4	TGTGCCAGCAGCAACGGGACAAGGAAAGAGACCCAGTACTTC	CASSNGTRKETQYF
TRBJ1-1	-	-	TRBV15	TGTGCCACCAGCAGAGAGGGAGACACTGAAGCTTTCTTT	CATSREGDTEAFF
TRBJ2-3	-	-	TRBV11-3	TGTGCCAGCAGCTTGCAGGGGCAATCAGATACGCAGTATTTT	CASSLQGQSDTQYF
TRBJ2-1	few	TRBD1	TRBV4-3	TGCGCCAGCAGCCAAGATCTCGGGCGACAGGGGGCCAACAATGAGCAGTTCTTC	CASSQDLGRQGANNEQFF